This T cell receptor (beta chain) derives from a study of beta chain features in type 1 diabetes. Findings of the study overall: VDJ junctions from patients with type 1 diabetes contained fewer insertions and more deletions.

This clone has a handful of counts. Antigen specificity is unknown. Expressed TCRB transcripts were sequenced after all isolated RNA was converted to cDNA. The assay was immunoSEQ multiplex PCR, and TCRdb's table has in-frame clones only and misses some. The sample has about 470,000 clones; around 30% are singletons. Sequenced sample: naive CD4+ T cells from blood. The clonotype was recovered from a man aged 18-30 years in good health.

The CDR3 DNA follows: TGTGCCAGCAGCCAAGGGAGTTTATTCTGGTACGAGCAGTACTTC. The encoded protein is CASSQGSLFWYEQYF. The chain uses TRBV14 and TRBJ2-7; D call uncertain. V was shortened by 1 base and J by 4 bases, with 14 bases between the two germline ends. Per germline, CDR1 SGHDN and CDR2 FVKESK. The CDR3 runs to 15 residues.